The 20 T cell receptor beta chains in this list originate from one sample, sequenced in a study of cytomegalovirus exposure and HLA in healthy donors. PCR employed 60 Vbeta and 13 Jbeta primers. Profiling relied on immunoSEQ multiplex PCR, and the TCRdb table lists in-frame clones only, not all of them. The sample has 100,000 to 150,000 clones, about 10% seen once. Material for sequencing was PBMCs. The receptors originated from a woman between 18 and 29 years old in good health and CMV-seropositive.

The V and J genes are TRBV19 and TRBJ1-2; no clear D gene. The CDR3 runs to 12 residues. V was trimmed by 3 bases and J by 8 bases, leaving 10 bases between them. The V gene's germline CDR1 is LNHDA and CDR2 SQIVND (reference sequence). The CDR3 nucleotides are TGTGCCAGTAGTATCCTCAGATCCGGCTACACCTTC. Amino acid sequence: CASSILRSGYTF.

The rearrangement uses TRBV29-1 and TRBJ1-3, with 12 bases aligning to TRBD1. The germline gives CDR1 SQVTM, CDR2 ANQGSEA. The CDR3 runs 18 residues. J was trimmed by 0 bases and V by 7 bases; bases with no gene match: 13. This chain's CDR3 is CSAKPGQGAGTSGNTIYF. The CDR3 nucleotides are TGCAGCGCGAAGCCGGGACAGGGGGCTGGCACCTCTGGAAACACCATATATTTT.

This clone showed up just a few times. The rearrangement joins TRBV29-1 to TRBJ1-2; 7 bases match TRBD1. Germline V gene data show CDR1 as SQVTM and CDR2 as ANQGSEA. This CDR3 comprises 11 residues. The V and J ends lost 6 bases and 8 bases, in that order; junction bases with no gene match: 6. CDR3 loop: CSVTGADGYTF. The CDR3 bases are TGCAGCGTAACAGGGGCGGACGGCTACACCTTC.

This rearrangement joins TRBV30 to TRBJ2-3; D is unclear. Germline loops: CDR1 GTSNPN, CDR2 SVGIG (reference sequence). The CDR3 is made up of 15 amino acids. The germline V and J ends were trimmed by 0 bases and 1 base, with 11 bases remaining between them. The CDR3, as DNA: TGTGCCTGGAGTGTATCGATCCTACGCACAGATACGCAGTATTTT. Its protein product is CAWSVSILRTDTQYF.

The rearrangement links TRBV7-9 to TRBJ2-7; D not resolved. Germline values: CDR1 SEHNR, CDR2 FQNEAQ (reference sequence). This CDR3 has 13 residues. V was pared by 5 bases and J by 6 bases, with 14 bases between. This chain's CDR3 is CASSSSGLVEQYF. The CDR3 DNA follows: TGTGCCAGCAGCAGTAGTGGGCTTGTCGAGCAGTACTTC.

V gene TRBV7-2 combines with J gene TRBJ2-3; the match to TRBD2 covers 16 bases. Germline V lookup: CDR1 SGHTA, CDR2 FQGNSA. Unmatched junction bases numbered 12, after V lost 6 bases and J lost 6 bases. The CDR3 has 18 residues. The CDR3 is CASRPGRGLAGGMDTQYF. Written as DNA, the CDR3 is TGTGCCAGCAGGCCAGGGAGGGGACTAGCGGGAGGGATGGATACGCAGTATTTT. Looking up the rest from reference TRBV7-2 and TRBJ2-3 gives the full variable domain: GAGVSQSPSNKVTEKGKDVELRCDPISGHTALYWYRQSLGQGLEFLIYFQGNSAPDKSGLPSDRFSAERTGGSVSTLTIQRTQQEDSAVYLCASRPGRGLAGGMDTQYFGPGTRLTVL.

This clone was observed a few times. The rearrangement uses TRBV5-6 and TRBJ2-2, with 13 positions matching TRBD2. The CDR3 contains 16 residues. Germline CDR1 is SGHDT and CDR2 is YYEEEE. With V trimmed by 0 bases and J by 7 bases, 3 bases remained unmatched. The CDR3 region has the DNA TGTGCCAGCAGCTTGGCCGGACTAGCGGGAGTCGGGGAGCTGTTTTTT. It yields the protein CASSLAGLAGVGELFF.

This clone came up a few times. This rearrangement joins TRBV2 to TRBJ2-7; 11 bases fit TRBD2. J lost 3 bases, V lost 8 bases, and 6 bases had no gene match. Per the germline V gene, CDR1 is SNHLY and CDR2 is FYNNEI. CDR3 length equals 14 residues. CDR3 in amino acids: CASGGTSGYYEQYF. The CDR3 DNA is TGTGCCAGCGGCGGGACTAGCGGTTACTACGAGCAGTACTTC. Using reference TRBV2 and TRBJ2-7 for the parts outside the CDR3, the full variable domain is EPEVTQTPSHQVTQMGQEVILRCVPISNHLYFYWYRQILGQKVEFLVSFYNNEISEKSEIFDDQFSVERPDGSNFTLKIRSTKLEDSAMYFCASGGTSGYYEQYFGPGTRLTVT.

This clone was seen a few times. This rearrangement joins TRBV6-4 to TRBJ1-1, with D unclear. V lost 2 bases to trimming and J lost 0 bases, with 4 bases between them. From germline, CDR1 is MRHNA and CDR2 SNTAGT. The CDR3 spans 13 residues. CDR3 loop: CASSDRVNTEAFF. Here the CDR3 DNA reads TGTGCCAGCAGTGACCGGGTGAACACTGAAGCTTTCTTT.

The V gene is TRBV29-1, the J gene TRBJ2-3; 11 nucleotides agree with TRBD1. The V gene's germline CDR1 is SQVTM and CDR2 ANQGSEA. V shed 5 bases, J shed 4 bases, and the junction held 5 bases outside the gene matches. The CDR3 is made up of 14 amino acids. CDR3 DNA sequence: TGCAGCGTTCGGACAGGGGGCAAGGCAGATACGCAGTATTTT. Its translation is CSVRTGGKADTQYF.

As to this clone: Distinct nucleotide sequences in the sample also encode this CDR3. The V and J genes are TRBV29-1 and TRBJ2-1; D is unclear. The V end was cut by 4 bases, the J end by 6 bases, with 7 bases between. CDR1 is SQVTM, CDR2 ANQGSEA, per germline. The CDR3 extends over 11 amino acids. The CDR3 here is CSVVPSNEQFF. CDR3 DNA: TGCAGCGTTGTACCTAGCAATGAGCAGTTCTTC.

The genes are TRBV7-3 and TRBJ1-5; unclear D gene. CDR1 is SGHTA, CDR2 FQGTGA, per germline. V was cut by 1 base and J by 7 bases, with 8 bases left in between. The CDR3 loop spans 13 amino acids. CDR3 nucleotide sequence: TGTGCCAGCAGCTTAATAGGCGGACAGCCCCAGCATTTT. This codes for CASSLIGGQPQHF.

This sequence joins TRBV10-3 and TRBJ2-2; 8 bases map to TRBD1. V dropped 9 bases and J dropped 4; count of bases not matched to a gene: 4. The CDR3 is made up of 13 amino acids. Germline loops: CDR1 ENHRY, CDR2 SYGVKD. CDR3 DNA sequence: TGTGCCATTAGGACAGGGTCCACCGGGGAGCTGTTTTTT. Its translation is CAIRTGSTGELFF.

This clone was counted between two and nine times. The chain couples TRBV9 to TRBJ2-7, with 8 bases identical to TRBD2. V dropped 0 bases and J dropped 3; count of bases not matched to a gene: 8. Germline CDR1 and CDR2: SGDLS and YYNGEE. The CDR3 is made up of 16 amino acids. The CDR3 protein is CASSVGGTSGFYEQYF. In DNA form, the CDR3 reads TGTGCCAGCAGCGTAGGTGGCACTAGCGGATTCTACGAGCAGTACTTC.

The chain carries TRBV18 and TRBJ2-1, with D hard to call. The V gene's germline CDR1 is KGHSH and CDR2 LQKENI. This CDR3 contains 14 residues. The V end lost 2 bases, the J end lost 4 bases, and 9 bases lay between the germline ends. The CDR3 DNA reads as TGTGCCAGCTCACCAGGGTCGGGTTACAATGAGCAGTTCTTC. This translates into CASSPGSGYNEQFF.

V and J are TRBV7-3 and TRBJ2-2; 7 bases match TRBD2. The V gene's germline CDR1 is SGHTA and CDR2 FQGTGA. This CDR3 has 19 residues. Trimming removed 1 base from V and 1 base from J; junction bases left unmatched: 12. CDR3 DNA sequence: TGTGCCAGCAGCTTAAAGGGGTCCAGCGGGGCCCTGAACACCGGGGAGCTGTTTTTT. Its protein is CASSLKGSSGALNTGELFF.

CDR3 sequence reads: CASSPNRAGYGYTF. CDR3 coding DNA: TGTGCCAGCTCTCCGAACAGGGCCGGCTATGGCTACACCTTC. J is TRBJ1-2 and V is TRBV18, with D maybe TRBD1 (6 bases). V lost 6 bases and J 4 bases, leaving 15 bases between the germline ends. The germline V gene encodes CDR1 KGHSH and CDR2 LQKENI. CDR3 size: 14 residues. Full variable domain (rest looked up from reference TRBV18 and TRBJ1-2): NAGVMQNPRHLVRRRGQEARLRCSPMKGHSHVYWYRQLPEEGLKFMVYLQKENIIDESGMPKERFSAEFPKEGPSILRIQQVVRGDSAAYFCASSPNRAGYGYTFGSGTRLTVV.

The chain recombines TRBV4-2 with TRBJ2-3; 8 bases line up with TRBD2. Trimming took 0 bases from V and 3 from J; bases not matched to a gene: 8. CDR1 and CDR2 (germline): LGHNA, YNFKEQ. The CDR3 totals 17 residues. The CDR3 nucleotides are TGTGCCAGCAGCCAAGACAGGCGGGAGGTTCTAACAGATACGCAGTATTTT. It is translated as CASSQDRREVLTDTQYF.

The V gene is TRBV14, the J gene TRBJ2-1; D unclear. The CDR3 runs 12 residues. Germline loops: CDR1 SGHDN, CDR2 FVKESK. Trimming cost V 6 bases and J 4 bases, with 7 bases left between them. The CDR3 is CASSLLYNEQFF. The CDR3, as DNA: TGTGCCAGCAGTCTCTTGTACAATGAGCAGTTCTTC.

V is TRBV6-6 and J is TRBJ2-5; unclear D gene. This CDR3 has 13 amino acids. V was cut by 2 bases and J by 1 base, with 5 bases left in between. CDR1 is MNHNY, CDR2 SVGAGI, per germline (reference sequence). This CDR3 is CASSYPLQETQYF. The DNA for the CDR3 is TGTGCCAGCAGTTACCCTCTCCAAGAGACCCAGTACTTC.